The 29 T cell receptor beta chains presented below share a single source sample, sequenced in a study of blood T cell repertoires in COVID-19. TCRdb's table, derived via immunoSEQ multiplex PCR, lists solely in-frame clones and lacks some. The repertoire has roughly 280,000 clones, around 90% of them found once; the top ten carry 2% to 2.5%. Sequencing was done on a sample of peripheral blood. The receptors originated from a man aged 45-65 years with acute or convalescent COVID-19.

The rearrangement uses TRBV7-2 and TRBJ2-5; the D gene is possibly TRBD1 (6 bases). The V and J ends lost 5 bases and 3 bases respectively, with 16 bases between them. Germline V gene lookup returns CDR1 SGHTA and CDR2 FQGNSA. The CDR3 is made up of 15 amino acids. The CDR3 spells CASSLFQTGEETQYF. In DNA form, the CDR3 reads TGTGCCAGCAGCCTCTTCCAGACAGGCGAAGAGACCCAGTACTTC. The full variable domain, in which reference TRBV7-2 and TRBJ2-5 provide the parts outside the CDR3, is GAGVSQSPSNKVTEKGKDVELRCDPISGHTALYWYRQSLGQGLEFLIYFQGNSAPDKSGLPSDRFSAERTGGSVSTLTIQRTQQEDSAVYLCASSLFQTGEETQYFGPGTRLLVL.

The chain joins TRBV10-3 to TRBJ1-6, with D possibly TRBD1 on 6 matching bases. V was trimmed by 5 bases and J by 13 bases, leaving 15 bases between them. This CDR3 comprises 13 residues. The germline V gene has CDR1 ENHRY and CDR2 SYGVKD. CDR3: CAISSQDSTPLHF. CDR3 DNA sequence: TGTGCCATCAGTTCCCAGGACAGTACCCCCCTCCACTTT.

This clone was found once. The CDR3 DNA is TGTGCCACCGGGCAGACACCCTACAATGAGCAGTTCTTC. Protein product: CATGQTPYNEQFF. The chain employs TRBV15 and TRBJ2-1; D is unresolved. Per germline, CDR1 LNHNV and CDR2 YYDKDF (reference sequence). This CDR3 spans 13 amino acids. V lost 8 bases and J 2 bases, leaving 10 bases between the germline ends.

This clone has only one observation. The V call is TRBV7-9, the J call TRBJ2-7; possible D gene TRBD1, 6 bases. CDR1 and CDR2 (germline): SEHNR, FQNEAQ (reference sequence). The CDR3 sequence is 12 residues long. Between the trimmed V and J ends, which lost 4 bases and 8 bases, there was a span of 12 bases. The CDR3 DNA follows: TGTGCCAGCAGCTCGGTACAGGGAAAGCAGTACTTC. It is translated as CASSSVQGKQYF.

Of note for this clone: The sample contains more than one DNA sequence encoding this CDR3. The CDR3 DNA is TGCGCCAGCAGTGAGTCGGGGCGGGGGAATGAGCAGTTCTTC. Protein product: CASSESGRGNEQFF. V usage is TRBV10-1 and J usage is TRBJ2-1, with 7 bases identical to TRBD2. V shed 0 bases, J shed 7 bases, and the junction held 3 bases outside the gene matches. Germline loops: CDR1 WNHNN, CDR2 SYGVQD (reference sequence). This CDR3 is built from 14 residues.

The chain recombines TRBV27 with TRBJ2-3, with TRBD2 matching 13 bases. The CDR3 has 17 residues. Trimming at V came to 6 bases and at J to 4 bases, leaving 10 bases not matched to a gene. Germline V gene lookup returns CDR1 MNHEY and CDR2 SMNVEV (reference sequence). The chain's CDR3 is CASSRSPGLAGPDTQYF. The CDR3 DNA follows: TGTGCCAGCAGCCGCTCTCCGGGACTAGCGGGGCCAGATACGCAGTATTTT.

This clone was seen just once. The chain couples TRBV7-3 to TRBJ2-2; the D is unclear. Germline V lookup: CDR1 SGHTA, CDR2 FQGTGA. Trimming cost V 5 bases and J 4 bases, with 5 bases left between them. The CDR3 is 12 residues long. This CDR3 is CASSTSTGELFF. The CDR3 region has the DNA TGTGCCAGCAGCACTTCCACCGGGGAGCTGTTTTTT.

The chain couples TRBV5-1 to TRBJ2-3; 14 nucleotides agree with TRBD2. The CDR3 is 15 residues long. Per germline, CDR1 SGHRS and CDR2 YFSETQ. The V segment lost 2 bases and the J segment 6 bases; nucleotides outside the gene matches: 2. The DNA of the CDR3 is TGCGCCAGCAGCTTTTGGACTAGCGGGGGGGATACGCAGTATTTT. It translates to CASSFWTSGGDTQYF.

This chain uses TRBV19 with TRBJ2-1; D is unresolved. The germline gives CDR1 LNHDA, CDR2 SQIVND (reference sequence). The CDR3 has 13 residues. V lost 1 base to trimming and J lost 5 bases, with 6 bases between them. The CDR3 DNA follows: TGTGCCAGTAGTATAGCCAGAAACAATGAGCAGTTCTTC. The encoded protein is CASSIARNNEQFF.

V and J are TRBV21-1 and TRBJ1-4; the D call in the table, TRBD1, was not verified against the DNA. TRBV21-1 is deemed a pseudogene. The CDR3 spans 20 residues. The CDR3 DNA follows: TGTGCCAGCAGCAAAGGAGGGGACAGCGGACTCGAGGCAACTAATGAAAAACTGTTTTTT. This encodes CASSKGGDSGLEATNEKLFF.

The chain has TRBV19 and TRBJ2-3; TRBD2 agrees at 7 bases. J was trimmed by 3 bases and V by 7 bases; bases with no gene match: 10. Germline assignment: CDR1 LNHDA and CDR2 SQIVND (reference sequence). The CDR3 is 15 residues long. The CDR3 loop reads CASTVGGAGTDTQYF. The CDR3 nucleotides are TGTGCCAGTACCGTGGGAGGGGCCGGGACAGATACGCAGTATTTT.

CDR3 in amino acids: CASRVSGGQNIQYF. In nucleotides, the CDR3 is TGTGCCAGCAGGGTTAGCGGGGGACAAAACATTCAGTACTTC. The chain joins TRBV2 to TRBJ2-4, with 9 bases identical to TRBD2. CDR1 is SNHLY, CDR2 FYNNEI, per germline. The CDR3 is 14 amino acids. After removal of 6 bases from V and 5 bases from J, the junction contained 5 bases not matched to a gene.

In its sample, this clone was seen once. The CDR3 loop is CASSDSGGGQGLYEQYF. The CDR3 DNA is TGTGCCAGCAGTGACTCTGGGGGGGGACAGGGGCTTTACGAGCAGTACTTC. The V call is TRBV6-4, the J call TRBJ2-7, with TRBD1 matching over 10 bases. The length of the CDR3 is 17 residues. Germline lookup yields CDR1 MRHNA and CDR2 SNTAGT. V trimming: 0 bases; J trimming: 4 bases; junction bases outside the gene matches: 9.

This clone came up once. The gene calls are TRBV13 and TRBJ2-7; D unclear. The germline gives CDR1 PRHDT, CDR2 FYEKMQ (reference sequence). The germline V and J ends were trimmed by 3 bases and 3 bases, with 3 bases remaining between them. The CDR3 covers 11 residues. The CDR3 nucleotides are TGTGCCAGCAGCTTGTACTACGAGCAGTACTTC. Amino acid sequence: CASSLYYEQYF.

The chain has TRBV6-5 and TRBJ2-3; D is possibly TRBD1 (8 bases). Germline values: CDR1 MNHEY, CDR2 SVGAGI. The germline V and J ends were trimmed by 6 bases and 3 bases, with 16 bases remaining between them. The length of the CDR3 is 15 residues. In nucleotides, the CDR3 is TGTGCCAGCAGGAGGACAGGGAGGGGGACAGATACGCAGTATTTT. Its protein is CASRRTGRGTDTQYF.

The genes are TRBV18 and TRBJ1-5; 8 positions match TRBD1. Germline CDR1 is KGHSH and CDR2 is LQKENI. This CDR3 comprises 15 residues. Trimming cost V 5 bases and J 0 bases; bases outside gene matches: 3. The CDR3 DNA sequence: TGTGCCAGCTCATTCGACAGGGGTAGCAATCAGCCCCAGCATTTT. It encodes CASSFDRGSNQPQHF.

This chain links TRBV18 with TRBJ1-1; 7 nucleotides agree with TRBD1. Unmatched junction bases numbered 10, after V lost 2 bases and J lost 1 base. The CDR3 spans 17 residues. The germline CDR1 and CDR2 sequences are KGHSH and LQKENI. This chain's CDR3 is CASSPTGATVGNTEAFF. CDR3 coding DNA: TGTGCCAGCTCACCAACAGGGGCCACGGTTGGGAACACTGAAGCTTTCTTT.

The V gene is TRBV3-1 (or the pseudogene TRBV3-2), the J gene TRBJ2-5; TRBD1 matches at 8 bases. After removal of 4 bases from V and 5 bases from J, the junction contained 15 bases not matched to a gene. Germline CDR1 is LGHDT and CDR2 is YNNKEL (reference sequence). The CDR3 is made up of 17 amino acids. Here the CDR3 DNA reads TGTGCCAGCAGCCTGAGGACAGGGTTGGATGGGAGGGAGACCCAGTACTTC. Encoded protein: CASSLRTGLDGRETQYF.

The gene calls are TRBV7-9 and TRBJ2-3; maybe TRBD2 (6 bases). Germline V lookup: CDR1 SEHNR, CDR2 FQNEAQ (reference sequence). Trimming stripped 1 base from V and 4 bases from J, with 15 bases between. The CDR3 is made up of 16 amino acids. The DNA of the CDR3 is TGTGCCAGCAGCTTAGAATTCGGCGGGGTAGCAGATACGCAGTATTTT. It encodes CASSLEFGGVADTQYF.

J is TRBJ1-1 and V is TRBV6-5, with 7 bases matching TRBD1. The CDR3 is 13 residues long. CDR1 and CDR2 from the germline V gene are MNHEY and SVGAGI. V was pared by 4 bases and J by 8 bases, with 7 bases of the junction left unmatched. The CDR3 coding sequence is TGTGCCAGCAGTTCAAGGGGGCGGCTAGAAGCTTTCTTT. Protein: CASSSRGRLEAFF.

This chain links TRBV2 with TRBJ2-5, with D possibly being TRBD1 (6 bases). Germline CDR1 reads SNHLY; CDR2 reads FYNNEI. The CDR3 covers 14 residues. V was cut by 4 bases and J by 2 bases, with 11 bases left in between. CDR3 sequence: CASSVGGQQETQYF. The CDR3 nucleotides are TGTGCCAGCAGTGTAGGGGGTCAACAAGAGACCCAGTACTTC.

The chain uses TRBV3-1 (or the pseudogene TRBV3-2) and TRBJ2-7; possibly TRBD1 for D (6 bases). The V gene lost 6 bases and the J gene lost 2 bases, with 11 bases spanning the gap. Germline CDR1 reads LGHDT; CDR2 reads YNNKEL (reference sequence). The CDR3 is 13 amino acids. The CDR3 reads CASSRTDAYEQYF. CDR3 bases: TGTGCCAGCAGTCGGACAGACGCCTACGAGCAGTACTTC.

This chain joins TRBV19 and TRBJ1-2; 9 bases map to TRBD1. After removal of 3 bases from V and 8 bases from J, the junction contained 10 bases not matched to a gene. The germline gives CDR1 LNHDA, CDR2 SQIVND (reference sequence). CDR3 length: 15 amino acids. CDR3 sequence: CASSMDTGGAEGYTF. In DNA, the CDR3 is TGTGCCAGTAGTATGGACACAGGGGGCGCTGAGGGCTACACCTTC.

On this clone: One junction end disagrees with the germline gene, perhaps due to a read error. The V gene is TRBV3-1 (or the pseudogene TRBV3-2), the J gene TRBJ1-6; D uncertain. CDR1 and CDR2 from the germline V gene are LGHDT and YNNKEL (reference sequence). The CDR3 runs to 15 residues. CDR3 region: CASSQGREYSSPLHF. The DNA of the CDR3 is TGTGCCAGCAGCCAAGGACGGGAGTATAGTTCACCCCTCCACTTT.

This clone was recorded many times. The chain uses TRBV9 and TRBJ2-1, with a weak D call TRBD2 (5 bases). Per germline, CDR1 SGDLS and CDR2 YYNGEE. This CDR3 is 14 amino acids long. Trimming took off 0 bases at V and 3 bases at J, with 7 bases between the two ends. Here the CDR3 DNA reads TGTGCCAGCAGCGTAGCGGGGTTCTACAATGAGCAGTTCTTC. Protein sequence: CASSVAGFYNEQFF.

This CDR3 reads CASRKGWAGYELNTEAFF. CDR3 DNA sequence: TGTGCCAGTAGGAAAGGGTGGGCAGGGTATGAGCTGAACACTGAAGCTTTCTTT. V gene TRBV19 combines with J gene TRBJ1-1; a weak D match, TRBD1 (5 bases). The germline V gene has CDR1 LNHDA and CDR2 SQIVND (reference sequence). V dropped 6 bases and J dropped 0 bases, with 23 bases sitting between them. The CDR3 consists of 18 residues.

The chain is built from TRBV14 and TRBJ2-7; D may be TRBD2 (5 bases). Trimming shortened V by 0 bases and J by 8 bases, and 8 bases separated the two germline ends. This CDR3 has 12 residues. Germline CDR1 SGHDN, CDR2 FVKESK. CDR3 bases: TGTGCCAGCAGCCAAGAGAGGGTGAAGCAGTACTTC. Translating it yields CASSQERVKQYF.

This chain uses TRBV6-5 with TRBJ2-1; possibly TRBD2 for D (5 bases). Between the trimmed V and J ends, which lost 4 bases and 2 bases, there was a span of 12 bases. The CDR3 is 15 residues long. Germline assignment: CDR1 MNHEY and CDR2 SVGAGI. The CDR3 protein is CASSLTGGPYNEQFF. The CDR3 DNA is TGTGCCAGCAGTTTAACTGGAGGACCCTACAATGAGCAGTTCTTC.

The rearrangement uses TRBV20-1 and TRBJ1-2; possibly TRBD1 for D (5 bases). The CDR3 has 17 residues. The ends were cut back, 3 bases at V and 0 bases at J, with 20 bases in the middle. The germline V gene encodes CDR1 DFQATT and CDR2 SNEGSKA (reference sequence). The CDR3 sequence: CSASERGRGSANYGYTF. The CDR3 DNA is TGCAGTGCTAGTGAGCGGGGACGGGGGTCGGCTAACTATGGCTACACCTTC.